The 25 T cell receptor beta chains listed next were all sequenced from one sample in a study of control samples from healthy donors and cancer patients. Profiling relied on immunoSEQ multiplex PCR, and the TCRdb table lists in-frame clones only, not all of them. Here the sample spans roughly 220,000 clones, around 94% being singletons. The sequenced material came from blood. These receptor sequences come from a man aged 50 to 60 in good health.

This chain uses TRBV10-3 with TRBJ1-1; D unresolved. CDR3 length equals 13 residues. Germline CDR1 and CDR2: ENHRY and SYGVKD. Deletions cut 10 bases from V and 7 bases from J, with 19 bases between. This chain's CDR3 is CATTTYAESEAFF. CDR3 sequence (DNA): TGTGCCACCACGACCTATGCGGAAAGTGAAGCTTTCTTT.

The V call is TRBV18, the J call TRBJ2-7; a weak D match, TRBD1 (5 bases). The CDR3 totals 15 residues. CDR1 is KGHSH and CDR2 is LQKENI in the germline V gene. Trimming shortened V by 2 bases and J by 1 base, and 12 bases separated the two germline ends. The CDR3, as DNA: TGTGCCAGCTCACCAGCCAATGACAGATCCTACGAGCAGTACTTC. This codes for CASSPANDRSYEQYF.

V and J are TRBV7-6 and TRBJ1-1, with TRBD1 as a possible D gene (5 bases). CDR1 SGHVS and CDR2 FNYEAQ come from the germline V gene. This CDR3 spans 14 amino acids. V was pared by 0 bases and J by 5 bases, with 10 bases between. The CDR3 nucleotides read TGTGCCAGCAGCTTAGCAGCTCGGGGGACTGAAGCTTTCTTT. Translating gives CASSLAARGTEAFF.

There are a few counts of this clone. The CDR3 coding sequence is TGTGCCAGCAGCTTAAGGTTTGGGGTTCAGAACACTGAAGCTTTCTTT. Its protein product is CASSLRFGVQNTEAFF. The rearrangement joins TRBV11-2 to TRBJ1-1; D ambiguous. CDR3 size: 16 residues. The germline V gene has CDR1 SGHAT and CDR2 FQNNGV. Between the trimmed V and J ends, which lost 2 bases and 1 base, there was a span of 14 bases. The full variable domain, in which reference TRBV11-2 and TRBJ1-1 provide the parts outside the CDR3, is EAGVAQSPRYKIIEKRQSVAFWCNPISGHATLYWYQQILGQGPKLLIQFQNNGVVDDSQLPKDRFSAERLKGVDSTLKIQPAKLEDSAVYLCASSLRFGVQNTEAFFGQGTRLTVV.

The gene calls are TRBV27 and TRBJ1-1; a weak D match, TRBD1 (6 bases). V was cut by 5 bases and J by 2 bases, with 12 bases left in between. CDR1 is MNHEY and CDR2 is SMNVEV in the germline V gene (reference sequence). The CDR3 has 14 amino acids. DNA for the CDR3: TGTGCCAGCAGTAGGGGGGGGGCAAACACTGAAGCTTTCTTT. This encodes CASSRGGANTEAFF.

This chain joins TRBV19 and TRBJ1-2, with D maybe TRBD1 (6 bases). This CDR3 has 14 amino acids. V gave up 3 bases and J gave up 6 bases, with 14 bases separating them. Germline CDR1 and CDR2: LNHDA and SQIVND (reference sequence). In DNA form, the CDR3 reads TGTGCCAGTAGTATTATGACAGGAATAGATGGCTACACCTTC. The encoded protein is CASSIMTGIDGYTF.

The chain couples TRBV5-1 to TRBJ1-5; D ambiguous. Germline V gene sequence: CDR1 SGHRS, CDR2 YFSETQ. V was shortened by 0 bases and J by 7 bases, with 11 bases between the two germline ends. This CDR3 region has 14 residues. CDR3 region: CASSLESPGQPQHF. As DNA, the CDR3 is TGCGCCAGCAGCTTGGAATCCCCCGGACAGCCCCAGCATTTT.

The chain couples TRBV29-1 to TRBJ2-7; D gene unclear. Trimming cost V 3 bases and J 6 bases, with 15 bases left between them. CDR1 SQVTM and CDR2 ANQGSEA come from the germline V gene. There are 13 residues in the CDR3. The CDR3 DNA reads as TGCAGCGTTGATCCGGACGTAACGGGCGAGCAGTACTTC. This gives the protein CSVDPDVTGEQYF.

The J gene is TRBJ1-1, the V gene TRBV12-3 or TRBV12-4, with D uncertain. The V end lost 4 bases, the J end lost 1 base, and 4 bases lay between the germline ends. The CDR3 length is 12 residues. In DNA, the CDR3 is TGTGCCAGCAGTTCAGCGAACACTGAAGCTTTCTTT. Encoded protein: CASSSANTEAFF.

Comments on this clone: Other DNA sequences in this specimen translate into the identical CDR3. The chain carries TRBV15 and TRBJ2-7; 9 bases line up with TRBD1. The CDR3 runs 14 residues. Germline V gene lookup returns CDR1 LNHNV and CDR2 YYDKDF (reference sequence). Trimming cost V 3 bases and J 2 bases; bases outside gene matches: 2. The CDR3 sequence is CATSRDRGPYEQYV. In nucleotides, the CDR3 is TGTGCCACCAGCAGGGACAGGGGCCCCTACGAGCAGTACGTC.

V and J are TRBV29-1 and TRBJ1-2; D unclear. The CDR3 totals 11 residues. Germline assignment: CDR1 SQVTM and CDR2 ANQGSEA. V was clipped by 7 bases and J by 2 bases, with 8 bases between them. The CDR3 sequence is CSASENYGYTF. DNA of the CDR3: TGCAGCGCCTCGGAGAACTATGGCTACACCTTC.

The CDR3 DNA sequence: TGTGCCACCAGCAGAGACCTCTTGTCGGCTAGATTGAACACTGAAGCTTTCTTT. This sequence encodes CATSRDLLSARLNTEAFF. The gene calls are TRBV15 and TRBJ1-1, with D uncertain. The V end was cut by 0 bases, the J end by 0 bases, with 17 bases between. Germline V lookup: CDR1 LNHNV, CDR2 YYDKDF (reference sequence). CDR3 length equals 18 residues.

Details on this clone: Different DNA sequences within this sample yield the same CDR3. The chain combines TRBV5-1 with TRBJ1-2; 11 nucleotides agree with TRBD1. This CDR3 contains 15 residues. Germline V lookup: CDR1 SGHRS, CDR2 YFSETQ. V shed 3 bases, J shed 3 bases, and the junction held 4 bases outside the gene matches. CDR3 in amino acids: CASSSGQGVDYGYTF. The DNA of the CDR3 is TGCGCCAGCAGCTCGGGACAGGGGGTAGACTATGGCTACACCTTC.

This chain uses TRBV27 with TRBJ2-1; D is tentatively TRBD1 or TRBD2 (5 bases each). From germline, CDR1 is MNHEY and CDR2 SMNVEV (reference sequence). Deletions cut 8 bases from V and 10 bases from J, with 15 bases between. The CDR3 length is 12 residues. The CDR3 DNA is TGTGCCAGCGCCCCCCGGGGCGGGGAGCAGTTCTTC. Protein: CASAPRGGEQFF.

The gene calls are TRBV7-9 and TRBJ1-4, with D unclear. The CDR3 is 14 residues long. CDR1 is SEHNR, CDR2 FQNEAQ, per germline (reference sequence). Trimming pared 7 bases from V and 7 bases from J, leaving 16 bases between. The CDR3: CASTPLVSPEKLFF. The CDR3 DNA reads TGTGCCAGCACCCCTTTGGTGAGCCCTGAAAAACTGTTTTTT.

This clone was observed a single time. The chain links TRBV5-4 to TRBJ2-1; D ambiguous. V lost 3 bases to trimming and J lost 6 bases, with 7 bases between them. The germline V gene encodes CDR1 SGHNT and CDR2 YYREEE (reference sequence). The CDR3 loop spans 12 amino acids. The CDR3 sequence: CASSWEVNEQFF. CDR3 nucleotides: TGTGCCAGCAGCTGGGAAGTCAATGAGCAGTTCTTC.

The rearrangement links TRBV27 to TRBJ2-7, with TRBD2 matching 9 bases. Trimming removed 2 bases from V and 1 base from J; junction bases left unmatched: 9. CDR3 length equals 17 residues. Germline CDR1 is MNHEY and CDR2 is SMNVEV (reference sequence). The CDR3 is CASSLSGGGDLSYEQYV. The CDR3 region has the DNA TGTGCCAGCAGTTTAAGCGGCGGGGGGGATCTATCCTACGAGCAGTACGTC.

CDR3 loop: CASRREGPSSYNSPLHF. Written as DNA, the CDR3 is TGTGCCAGCAGGAGGGAAGGGCCGAGCTCCTATAATTCACCCCTCCACTTT. J is TRBJ1-6 and V is TRBV27, with D unclear. The germline CDR1 and CDR2 sequences are MNHEY and SMNVEV (reference sequence). With 6 bases removed from V and 0 bases from J, the gap between germline ends came to 15 bases. The CDR3 consists of 17 residues.

V usage is TRBV24-1 and J usage is TRBJ2-7, with a weak D call TRBD2 (5 bases). This CDR3 has 11 residues. CDR1 KGHDR and CDR2 SFDVKD come from the germline V gene. V was trimmed by 6 bases and J by 6 bases, leaving 8 bases between them. CDR3 nucleotide sequence: TGTGCCACCAGTCTCCGGGGCGAGCAGTACTTC. Translating gives CATSLRGEQYF.

J is TRBJ1-1 and V is TRBV28; 8 positions agree with TRBD1. V gave up 5 bases and J gave up 5 bases; unmatched junction bases: 7. The germline CDR1 and CDR2 sequences are MDHEN and SYDVKM. The CDR3 has 14 amino acids. CDR3 in amino acids: CASSPGTGKTEAFF. The CDR3 bases are TGTGCCAGCAGTCCGGGGACAGGTAAAACTGAAGCTTTCTTT.

This chain connects TRBV28 to TRBJ1-2, with a tentative D call TRBD1 (5 bases). The V gene's germline CDR1 is MDHEN and CDR2 SYDVKM. Trimming removed 4 bases from V and 7 bases from J, with 19 bases in between. This CDR3 is 15 amino acids long. The CDR3 nucleotides are TGTGCCAGCAGTTCCCCCGGGACCGGACCGGGTGGCTACACCTTC. Protein: CASSSPGTGPGGYTF.

The chain employs TRBV10-1 and TRBJ2-3; 13 bases are shared with TRBD2. J lost 2 bases, V lost 1 base, and 6 bases had no gene match. This CDR3 comprises 18 residues. Germline assignment: CDR1 WNHNN and CDR2 SYGVQD (reference sequence). The CDR3 DNA is TGCGCCAGCAGTGAGTTAAGGACTAGCGGGGGAGACACAGATACGCAGTATTTT. It yields the protein CASSELRTSGGDTDTQYF.

The gene calls are TRBV7-7 and TRBJ1-3, with D uncertain. From germline, CDR1 is SSHAT and CDR2 FNYEAQ (reference sequence). The CDR3 length is 13 residues. V lost 1 base and J lost 3, with 4 bases in between. The CDR3 is CASSLGSGNTIYF. The CDR3 bases are TGTGCCAGCAGCTTAGGAAGTGGAAACACCATATATTTT.

The chain combines TRBV5-1 with TRBJ2-2; D remains unclear. V lost 1 base and J lost 3, with 10 bases in between. Looked up from germline, CDR1 is SGHRS and CDR2 is YFSETQ. There are 15 residues in the CDR3. The CDR3 DNA follows: TGCGCCAGCAGCTTGACGGGCGATGACACCGGGGAGCTGTTTTTT. This encodes CASSLTGDDTGELFF.

V gene TRBV6-2 or TRBV6-3 combines with J gene TRBJ2-1; D not certain. Trimming removed 5 bases from V and 4 bases from J, with 6 bases in between. The length of the CDR3 is 12 residues. Germline loops: CDR1 MNHEY, CDR2 SVGEGT. CDR3: CASSIGYNEQFF. CDR3 DNA: TGTGCCAGCAGTATTGGGTACAATGAGCAGTTCTTC.